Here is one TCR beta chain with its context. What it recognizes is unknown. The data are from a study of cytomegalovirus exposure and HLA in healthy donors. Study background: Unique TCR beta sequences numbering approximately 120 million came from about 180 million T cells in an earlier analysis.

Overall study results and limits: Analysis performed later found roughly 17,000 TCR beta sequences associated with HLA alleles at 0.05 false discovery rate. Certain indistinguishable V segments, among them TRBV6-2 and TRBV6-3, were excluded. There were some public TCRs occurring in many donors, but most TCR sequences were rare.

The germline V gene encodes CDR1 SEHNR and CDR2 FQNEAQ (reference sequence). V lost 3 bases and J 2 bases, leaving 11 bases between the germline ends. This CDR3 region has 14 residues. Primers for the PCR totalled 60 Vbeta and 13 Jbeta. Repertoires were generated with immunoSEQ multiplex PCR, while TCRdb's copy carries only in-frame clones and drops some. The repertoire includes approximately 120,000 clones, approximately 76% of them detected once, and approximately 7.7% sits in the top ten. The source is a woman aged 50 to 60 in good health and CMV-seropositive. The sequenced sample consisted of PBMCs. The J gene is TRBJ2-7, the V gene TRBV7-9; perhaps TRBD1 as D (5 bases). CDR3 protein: CASSLRRVTYEQYF. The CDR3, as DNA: TGTGCCAGCAGCTTGCGCAGGGTCACCTACGAGCAGTACTTC.